The rows below give T cell receptor beta chains drawn from one sample of a study of blood T cell repertoires in COVID-19. TCRdb keeps only in-frame clones here, not all; method: immunoSEQ multiplex PCR. The sample consists of some 250,000 clones, roughly 86% of them appearing once. The sequenced sample consisted of peripheral blood. The source of these receptors is a woman aged 60 to 75 with COVID-19, enrolled during active disease. Each CDR3 is given without its conserved first and last residue.

V gene | CDR3 protein
TRBV6-5 | ASRRGSGEKLF
TRBV7-6 | ASSQTGGYGYT
TRBV30 | AWSRYSNQPQH
TRBV5-6 | ASSHLPQGNTEAF
TRBV12-3/TRBV12-4 | ASTLPGEQF
TRBV6-5 | ASRPGQGYGYT
TRBV4-2 | ASSQPYKLEPQH
TRBV6-1 | ASSGGTGPRGGNTIY
TRBV6-5 | ASRGQNTEAF
TRBV7-9 | ASSADREGETQY
TRBV5-4 | ASSLPSGRAGETQY
TRBV24-1 | ATTAEAPTGELF
TRBV24-1 | ATSDRTSGRAGEQY
TRBV28 | ASRTGDSYNSPLH
TRBV6-1 | ASSEQYLAGVTSSYNEQF
TRBV5-1 | ASSVRGLAANNEQF
TRBV5-1 | ASSLNRGGEQY
TRBV5-1 | ASSTRQGKNTEAF
TRBV10-3 | AAQATDTQY
TRBV4-1 | ASRQGQTRGTGELF
TRBV6-2/TRBV6-3 | ASSYSTGGNTGELF
TRBV7-2 | ASSLAAPYEQY
TRBV27 | ASSPLGSGQVH
TRBV6-5 | ASSSGVELF
TRBV6-6 | ASSSSTGELF
TRBV7-8 | ASSLQLAGVETQY
TRBV6-2/TRBV6-3 | ASSYGVSLAGGETQY
TRBV28 | ASSEDRTFYGYT
TRBV3-1/TRBV3-2 | ASSPSGGSSTGELF
TRBV30 | AWSPPPPGGPGDTQY
TRBV6-1 | ASSAPGTGGLSSNQPQH
TRBV10-1 | AMGTGQFNNYNSPLH
TRBV4-1 | ASSLDLDRANEKLF
TRBV29-1 | SVDRGLNTEAF
TRBV18 | ASSTVESADTEAF
TRBV7-8 | ASSSDRGRQPQH
TRBV11-3 | ASSPGTGWNTIY
TRBV7-9 | ASSLVYSILETGELF
TRBV19 | ASSNGQGRQPQH
TRBV2 | ASGTIAPLGAEQF
TRBV9 | ASSLAPTSYEQY
TRBV4-2 | ASSETEFSNQPQH
TRBV5-1 | ASSLAGLPGEQY
TRBV20-1 | SASRLQGLSPYQYEQY
TRBV5-4 | ASSLVPSAYEQY
TRBV5-1 | ASSLGTGNTEAF
TRBV14 | ASSQVPYYEQY
TRBV6-5 | ASTPLGGGLYEQY